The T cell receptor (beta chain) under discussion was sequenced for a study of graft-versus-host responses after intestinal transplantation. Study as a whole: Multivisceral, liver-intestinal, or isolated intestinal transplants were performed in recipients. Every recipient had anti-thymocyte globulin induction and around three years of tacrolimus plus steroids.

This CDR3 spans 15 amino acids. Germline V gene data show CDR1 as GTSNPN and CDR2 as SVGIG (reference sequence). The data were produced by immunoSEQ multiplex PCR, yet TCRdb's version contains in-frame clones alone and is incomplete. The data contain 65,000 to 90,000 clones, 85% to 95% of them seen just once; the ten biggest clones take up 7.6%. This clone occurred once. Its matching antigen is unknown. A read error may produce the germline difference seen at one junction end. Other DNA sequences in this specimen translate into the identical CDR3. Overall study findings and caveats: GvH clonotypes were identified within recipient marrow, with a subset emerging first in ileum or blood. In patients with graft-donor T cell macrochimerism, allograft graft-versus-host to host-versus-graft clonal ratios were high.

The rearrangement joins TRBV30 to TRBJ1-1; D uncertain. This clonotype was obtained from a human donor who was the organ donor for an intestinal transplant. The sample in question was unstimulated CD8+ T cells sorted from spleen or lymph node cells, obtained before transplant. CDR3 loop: CAWSGLFTVRTEAFF. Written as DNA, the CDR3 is TGTGCCTGGAGCGGACTGTTTACTGTAAGAACTGAAGCCTTCTTT. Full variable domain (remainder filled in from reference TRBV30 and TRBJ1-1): SQTIHQWPATLVQPVGSPLSLECTVEGTSNPNLYWYRQAAGRGLQLLFYSVGIGQISSEVPQNLSASRPQDRQFILSSKKLLLSDSGFYLCAWSGLFTVRTEAFFGQGTRLTVV.